Below, one T cell receptor beta chain is given with its context. Followed over time, Seattle patients had been enrolled while infection was active. These data originate in a study of blood T cell repertoires in COVID-19. Study-level background: Researchers got acute and convalescent COVID-19 samples from the United States, Italy and Spain. From T cells, B-cell-depleted T cells, or PBMCs came the material, which was cDNA or gDNA.

Original handling: Amplified reference gene primers provided the basis for estimating nucleated cell counts. Repertoires were generated with immunoSEQ multiplex PCR, while TCRdb's copy carries only in-frame clones and drops some. That table furnishes V, J and clone size, whereas the DNA furnished D and trimming. The repertoire holds approximately 480,000 clones, with roughly nine tenths as singletons. CDR3 length equals 13 residues. V dropped 2 bases and J dropped 4 bases, with 6 bases sitting between them. The germline V gene has CDR1 SGHTA and CDR2 FQGNSA. The clonotype comes from a man between 18 and 29 years old with COVID-19, enrolled during active disease. The chain carries TRBV7-2 and TRBJ2-1; D ambiguous. The sequenced material came from peripheral blood. The CDR3 DNA follows: TGTGCCAGCAGCTTAAACCTATACAATGAGCAGTTCTTC. It translates to CASSLNLYNEQFF.